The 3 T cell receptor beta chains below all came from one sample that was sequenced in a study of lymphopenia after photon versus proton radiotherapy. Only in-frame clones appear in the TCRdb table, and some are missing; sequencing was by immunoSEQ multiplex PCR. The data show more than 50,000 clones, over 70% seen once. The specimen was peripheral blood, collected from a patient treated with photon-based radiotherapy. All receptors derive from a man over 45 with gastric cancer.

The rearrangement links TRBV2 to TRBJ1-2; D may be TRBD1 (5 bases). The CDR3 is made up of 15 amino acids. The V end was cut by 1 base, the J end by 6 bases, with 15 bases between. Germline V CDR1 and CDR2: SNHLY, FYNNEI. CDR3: CASSEGQSSADGYTF. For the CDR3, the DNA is TGTGCCAGCAGTGAAGGACAGTCTTCCGCTGATGGCTACACCTTC.

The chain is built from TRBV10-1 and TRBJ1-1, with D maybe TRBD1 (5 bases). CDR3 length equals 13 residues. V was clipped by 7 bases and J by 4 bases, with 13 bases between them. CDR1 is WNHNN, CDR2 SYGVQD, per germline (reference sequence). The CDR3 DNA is TGCGCCAGCAAAAAGGACCAGGGCACTGAAGCTTTCTTT. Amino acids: CASKKDQGTEAFF.

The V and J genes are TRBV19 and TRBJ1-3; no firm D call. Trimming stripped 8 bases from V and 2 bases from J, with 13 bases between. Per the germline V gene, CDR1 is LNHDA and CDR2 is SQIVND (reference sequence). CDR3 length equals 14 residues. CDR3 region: CASRLEAAGNTIYF. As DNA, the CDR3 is TGTGCCAGTCGTCTGGAGGCCGCTGGAAACACCATATATTTT.